This TCR beta chain was identified during a study of response to subunit inactivated influenza vaccine. TCRdb analysed the RT-PCR reads with MiXCR anew, one entry per CDR3 protein. The sample lists roughly 550,000 distinct CDR3 sequences; around a quarter were seen once. Between the trimmed V and J ends, which lost 5 bases and 5 bases, there was a span of 9 bases. The CDR3 consists of 12 residues. Germline CDR1 LGHDT, CDR2 YNNKEL (reference sequence). These data were also reused for a study on T cells expressing NK-cell markers. According to that study: Scientists made TCR beta cDNA using 5'RACE template switching with UMIs. In sorted CD3+CD56+NKG2C+, CD3+CD56+NKG2C- and CD3+CD56-NKG2C+ T cells, TCR beta repertoires were obtained. Eight donors were sequenced, of whom seven were HCMV-seropositive, while the remaining one was HCMV-seronegative. In 5 to 7 donors, dominant CD3+CD56+NKG2C+ clones formed roughly 1.0-8% of CD8+ cells. Whether expanded NKG2C-expressing T cell clones recognize HCMV is unknown.

The TCR originated in a man aged 45 to 65 who received an inactivated influenza vaccine. Sample: CD4+ T cells sorted from PBMCs, taken approximately 12 days after vaccination. The chain recombines TRBV3-1 with TRBJ2-5; the D is unclear. The CDR3 loop is CASSSTGETQYF. The DNA for the CDR3 is TGTGCCAGCAGCTCGACTGGGGAGACCCAGTACTTC.